Listed below are T cell receptor beta chains from one sample, sequenced in a study of T cell changes during pregnancy in multiple sclerosis. This table comes from immunoSEQ multiplex PCR, and its TCRdb copy is limited to in-frame clones, with some not included. The sample carries tens of thousands of clones, around 94% recorded once. The specimen comprised peripheral blood, sampled in the third trimester of pregnancy. Receptors originate from a female donor with multiple sclerosis, enrolled in a pregnancy study. Each CDR3 is given with its conserved first and last residue. Each record gives: CDR3 protein, CDR3 DNA, V gene, J gene, CDR3 length, D gene, clone size. The D gene is left open where the match is weak. Clone size is not always given. Where it is, it says once, few, many or a class for expanded clones.

cdr3_aa: CASSPTGTYGYTF
cdr3_nt: TGTGCCAGCAGTCCCACAGGGACCTATGGCTACACCTTC
v_call: TRBV6-5
j_call: TRBJ1-2
cdr3_length: 13
d_call: NA
clone_size: NA

cdr3_aa: CASSQEQGAKNIQYF
cdr3_nt: TGCGCCAGCAGCCAGGAACAGGGAGCCAAAAACATTCAGTACTTC
v_call: TRBV4-3
j_call: TRBJ2-4
cdr3_length: 15
d_call: NA
clone_size: NA

cdr3_aa: CASSLYLAGGDTQYF
cdr3_nt: TGTGCCAGCAGCTTATACCTAGCGGGAGGAGATACGCAGTATTTT
v_call: TRBV7-3
j_call: TRBJ2-3
cdr3_length: 15
d_call: TRBD2
clone_size: NA

cdr3_aa: CASSLPPYGTSGYEQYF
cdr3_nt: TGTGCCAGCAGCCTCCCCCCGTATGGGACTAGCGGATACGAGCAGTACTTC
v_call: TRBV11-2
j_call: TRBJ2-7
cdr3_length: 17
d_call: TRBD2
clone_size: NA

cdr3_aa: CASSLAAGETYEQYF
cdr3_nt: TGCGCCAGCAGCTTGGCAGCGGGAGAAACCTACGAGCAGTACTTC
v_call: TRBV5-1
j_call: TRBJ2-7
cdr3_length: 15
d_call: TRBD2
clone_size: once

cdr3_aa: CASSLPASGPYEQYF
cdr3_nt: TGCGCCAGCAGCTTGCCGGCTAGCGGCCCCTACGAGCAGTACTTC
v_call: TRBV5-1
j_call: TRBJ2-7
cdr3_length: 15
d_call: TRBD2
clone_size: once

cdr3_aa: CAWIQGAAFF
cdr3_nt: TGTGCCTGGATACAGGGGGCGGCTTTCTTT
v_call: TRBV30
j_call: TRBJ1-1
cdr3_length: 10
d_call: TRBD1
clone_size: NA

cdr3_aa: CASRLQGLYTEAFF
cdr3_nt: TGTGCCAGCAGATTACAGGGGTTGTACACTGAAGCTTTCTTT
v_call: TRBV11-2
j_call: TRBJ1-1
cdr3_length: 14
d_call: TRBD1
clone_size: NA

cdr3_aa: CASSTIRLAGLRLGQFF
cdr3_nt: TGTGCCAGCAGCACTATTAGACTAGCGGGCCTCCGATTGGGGCAGTTCTTC
v_call: TRBV7-2
j_call: TRBJ2-1
cdr3_length: 17
d_call: TRBD2
clone_size: NA

cdr3_aa: CASSQGVNTEAFF
cdr3_nt: TGTGCCAGCAGTCAGGGCGTGAACACTGAAGCTTTCTTT
v_call: TRBV27
j_call: TRBJ1-1
cdr3_length: 13
d_call: NA
clone_size: NA

cdr3_aa: CASSPPDRAFSPRVFF
cdr3_nt: TGTGCCAGCTCACCACCGGACAGGGCCTTCTCCCCACGGGTGTTTTTT
v_call: TRBV18
j_call: TRBJ2-2
cdr3_length: 16
d_call: TRBD1
clone_size: NA

cdr3_aa: CASSSGTSGSDEQFF
cdr3_nt: TGTGCCAGCAGTTCCGGGACTAGCGGGAGCGATGAGCAGTTCTTC
v_call: TRBV6-5
j_call: TRBJ2-1
cdr3_length: 15
d_call: TRBD2
clone_size: few

cdr3_aa: CASSLGGTGELFF
cdr3_nt: TGTGCCAGCAGTTTAGGGGGGACCGGGGAGCTGTTTTTT
v_call: TRBV27
j_call: TRBJ2-2
cdr3_length: 13
d_call: NA
clone_size: NA

cdr3_aa: CASDREGNEKLFF
cdr3_nt: TGTGCCAGCGACCGTGAGGGTAACGAAAAACTGTTTTTT
v_call: TRBV21-1
j_call: TRBJ1-4
cdr3_length: 13
d_call: NA
clone_size: NA

cdr3_aa: CASSEQFQIAKNIQYF
cdr3_nt: TGTGCCAGCAGTGAACAATTCCAGATAGCCAAAAACATTCAGTACTTC
v_call: TRBV6-1
j_call: TRBJ2-4
cdr3_length: 16
d_call: NA
clone_size: NA

cdr3_aa: CASSQGGRNTGELFF
cdr3_nt: TGCGCCAGCAGCCAGGGTGGGCGGAACACCGGGGAGCTGTTTTTT
v_call: TRBV4-3
j_call: TRBJ2-2
cdr3_length: 15
d_call: NA
clone_size: NA

cdr3_aa: CASTGGSGTSTDTQYF
cdr3_nt: TGTGCCAGCACTGGTGGCAGCGGGACGAGCACAGATACGCAGTATTTT
v_call: TRBV7-9
j_call: TRBJ2-3
cdr3_length: 16
d_call: TRBD2
clone_size: NA

cdr3_aa: CASSQVRWTDEAFF
cdr3_nt: TGTGCCAGCAGCCAAGTTCGCTGGACAGATGAAGCTTTCTTT
v_call: TRBV4-2
j_call: TRBJ1-1
cdr3_length: 14
d_call: NA
clone_size: NA

cdr3_aa: CASSLSGQGSYEQYF
cdr3_nt: TGTGCCAGCAGCTTAAGTGGACAGGGTTCCTACGAGCAGTACTTC
v_call: TRBV7-9
j_call: TRBJ2-7
cdr3_length: 15
d_call: TRBD1
clone_size: NA

cdr3_aa: CASSMDRQETQYF
cdr3_nt: TGTGCCAGCAGCATGGACAGGCAAGAGACCCAGTACTTC
v_call: TRBV7-9
j_call: TRBJ2-5
cdr3_length: 13
d_call: TRBD1
clone_size: NA

cdr3_aa: CASSLSDDRGRVGYGYTF
cdr3_nt: TGTGCCAGCAGCTTAAGCGATGACAGGGGGCGTGTGGGCTATGGCTACACCTTC
v_call: TRBV7-2
j_call: TRBJ1-2
cdr3_length: 18
d_call: TRBD1
clone_size: NA

cdr3_aa: CASSIRGGGFQPQHF
cdr3_nt: TGTGCCAGTAGTATCCGCGGAGGGGGCTTTCAGCCCCAGCATTTT
v_call: TRBV19
j_call: TRBJ1-5
cdr3_length: 15
d_call: TRBD1
clone_size: NA